The clone carrying this T cell receptor beta chain was detected only a few times. Antigen unknown. The data originate from a study of blood T cells in healthy people across ages. Overall study results and limits: Not knowing donor CMV status may have confounded expanded clonotype changes.

Combining a sample-barcoded 5' primer with a J-beta primer mix, a second PCR ran for roughly 7 to 11 cycles. Unique molecular identifiers of 12 random nucleotides labeled each cDNA. TCRdb analysed the 5' RACE reads with MiXCR anew, one entry per CDR3 protein. The sample records 550,000 to 800,000 distinct CDR3 sequences, roughly 21% being singletons. Each sample gave at least 6.5 million isolated PBMCs. This CDR3 region has 12 residues. Deletions cut 1 base from V and 8 bases from J, with 8 bases between. The V gene's germline CDR1 is LGHDT and CDR2 YNNKEL (reference sequence). The chain is built from TRBV3-1 and TRBJ1-1; TRBD1 might be the D (5 bases). The sequence was obtained from a man between 65 and 85 years old in good health. The source material was blood. The CDR3 DNA is TGTGCCAGCAGCCAAGGACAGAGAGAAGCTTTCTTT. Protein product: CASSQGQREAFF.